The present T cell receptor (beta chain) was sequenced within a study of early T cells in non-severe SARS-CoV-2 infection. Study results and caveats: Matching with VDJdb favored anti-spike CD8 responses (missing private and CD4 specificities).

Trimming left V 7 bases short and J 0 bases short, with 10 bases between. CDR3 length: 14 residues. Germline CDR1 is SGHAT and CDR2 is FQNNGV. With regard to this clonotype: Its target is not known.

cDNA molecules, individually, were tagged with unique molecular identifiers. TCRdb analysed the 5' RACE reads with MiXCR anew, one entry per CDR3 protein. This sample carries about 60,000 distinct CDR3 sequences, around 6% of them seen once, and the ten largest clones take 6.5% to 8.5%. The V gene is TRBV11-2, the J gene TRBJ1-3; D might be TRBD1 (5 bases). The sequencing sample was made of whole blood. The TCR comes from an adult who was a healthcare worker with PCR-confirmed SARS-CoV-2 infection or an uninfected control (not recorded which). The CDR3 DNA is TGTGCCAGCACAACAGGAAACTCTGGAAACACCATATATTTT. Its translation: CASTTGNSGNTIYF.